The 20 T cell receptor beta chains listed next were all sequenced from one sample in a study of cytomegalovirus exposure and HLA in healthy donors. The PCR was carried out with 60 Vbeta primers and 13 Jbeta primers. Some clones are missing from TCRdb's copy, which holds only in-frame ones; the method was immunoSEQ multiplex PCR. In the table there are about 180,000 clones, more than 65% of which are singletons. The sequenced sample was PBMCs. The origin of the receptors is a woman aged 25 to 45 in good health and CMV-seropositive.

The chain recombines TRBV7-2 with TRBJ2-5; TRBD2 agrees at 12 bases. TRBJ2-7 matches the DNA end more closely, so the J call is doubtful. Germline CDR1 reads SGHTA; CDR2 reads FQGNSA. The CDR3 covers 15 residues. DNA for the CDR3: TGTGCCAGCAGTCTAGCGGGGGGGCTGGTCTACGAGCAGTACTTC. Translation: CASSLAGGLVYEQYF.

This chain uses TRBV25-1 with TRBJ1-2; D not resolved. The CDR3 contains 13 residues. Germline CDR1 MGHDK, CDR2 SYGVNS. Trimming pared 2 bases from V and 1 base from J, leaving 5 bases between. CDR3 sequence (DNA): TGTGCCAGCAGTGAAACAGATAACTATGGCTACACCTTC. Amino acids: CASSETDNYGYTF.

This sequence joins TRBV6-5 and TRBJ1-2; possibly TRBD1 for D (6 bases). This CDR3 has 13 residues. The ends were cut back, 5 bases at V and 4 bases at J, with 11 bases in the middle. CDR1 MNHEY and CDR2 SVGAGI come from the germline V gene. CDR3 region: CASSQGQTYGYTF. CDR3 in DNA: TGTGCCAGCAGTCAAGGACAGACCTATGGCTACACCTTC.

V is TRBV7-6 and J is TRBJ2-1; tentative D call: TRBD1 (5 bases). V gave up 3 bases and J gave up 8 bases, with 11 bases separating them. Germline lookup yields CDR1 SGHVS and CDR2 FNYEAQ. The CDR3 contains 13 residues. CDR3 DNA sequence: TGTGCCAGCAGCTTCCCCAAGGGGCATGAGCAGTTCTTC. Translation gives CASSFPKGHEQFF. Variable domain in full (rest from reference TRBV7-6 and TRBJ2-1): GAGVSQSPRYKVTKRGQDVALRCDPISGHVSLYWYRQALGQGPEFLTYFNYEAQQDKSGLPNDRFSAERPEGSISTLTIQRTEQRDSAMYRCASSFPKGHEQFFGPGTRLTVL.

The rearrangement joins TRBV7-8 to TRBJ2-5, with D tentatively TRBD2 (5 bases). The better agreement between TRBJ2-7 and the DNA end casts doubt on the J call. The germline V gene encodes CDR1 SGHVS and CDR2 FQNEAQ. The CDR3 runs 14 residues. CDR3 protein: CASSLTGYDYEQYF. CDR3 DNA sequence: TGTGCCAGCAGCTTAACGGGGTACGACTACGAGCAGTACTTC.

In this sample, this clone turned up once. The chain has TRBV11-2 and TRBJ1-1; D gene unclear. This CDR3 contains 14 residues. V was cut by 5 bases and J by 3 bases, with 13 bases left in between. CDR1 and CDR2 from the germline V gene are SGHAT and FQNNGV. The CDR3 reads CASSPRWPYTEAFF. CDR3 DNA sequence: TGTGCCAGCAGCCCTCGATGGCCCTACACTGAAGCTTTCTTT.

The V call is TRBV10-3, the J call TRBJ1-3, with D possibly matching TRBD1 (5 bases). Germline loops: CDR1 ENHRY, CDR2 SYGVKD. The CDR3 contains 17 residues. The V and J ends lost 2 bases and 0 bases respectively, with 14 bases between them. The CDR3 reads CAISERGQALSGNTIYF. In DNA, the CDR3 is TGTGCCATCAGTGAGAGGGGTCAGGCCCTCTCTGGAAACACCATATATTTT.

This chain joins TRBV7-9 and TRBJ1-5; 9 nucleotides agree with TRBD1. The CDR3 length is 15 residues. The germline V gene encodes CDR1 SEHNR and CDR2 FQNEAQ (reference sequence). V gave up 4 bases and J gave up 1 base; unmatched junction bases: 2. The CDR3 nucleotides read TGTGCCAGCAGCTCCGGGACAGGGAGCAATCAGCCCCAGCATTTT. It encodes CASSSGTGSNQPQHF.

The gene calls are TRBV10-3 and TRBJ2-2; 11 bases agree with TRBD1. J lost 9 bases, V lost 7 bases, and 7 bases had no gene match. CDR3 length: 14 amino acids. Per germline, CDR1 ENHRY and CDR2 SYGVKD. The CDR3 bases are TGTGCCATCACCGAGGGACAGGGGGACCGGGAGCTGTTTTTT. Its translation is CAITEGQGDRELFF.

This clone was picked up a small number of times. The V and J genes are TRBV6-5 and TRBJ1-4; 7 bases match TRBD1. Trimming removed 6 bases from V and 3 bases from J; junction bases left unmatched: 4. CDR3 size: 14 residues. Germline V lookup: CDR1 MNHEY, CDR2 SVGAGI. This CDR3 is CASRPGTANEKLFF. CDR3 coding DNA: TGTGCCAGCAGGCCCGGGACAGCTAATGAAAAACTGTTTTTT.

The chain uses TRBV7-6 and TRBJ1-1; D remains unclear. Germline loops: CDR1 SGHVS, CDR2 FNYEAQ. CDR3 length: 15 amino acids. V dropped 4 bases and J dropped 4 bases, with 16 bases sitting between them. The CDR3 DNA reads as TGTGCCAGCAGCTCCGGCCGGGAGCGAAGCACTGAAGCTTTCTTT. Translation gives CASSSGRERSTEAFF.

The table lists this clone with a few counts. The V gene is TRBV6-5, the J gene TRBJ1-1; 7 bases line up with TRBD1. Looked up from germline, CDR1 is MNHEY and CDR2 is SVGAGI. The V and J ends lost 5 bases and 1 base, in that order; junction bases with no gene match: 4. This CDR3 has 14 amino acids. CDR3 nucleotides: TGTGCCAGCAGTAGGGGACAGACGAACACTGAAGCTTTCTTT. This gives the protein CASSRGQTNTEAFF.

This clone appeared a few times. The rearrangement links TRBV5-4 to TRBJ2-7; 9 bases match TRBD2. Trimming cost V 3 bases and J 4 bases; bases outside gene matches: 5. The germline CDR1 and CDR2 sequences are SGHNT and YYREEE (reference sequence). This CDR3 is built from 14 residues. The CDR3 protein is CASSSAGGGYEQYF. In DNA, the CDR3 is TGTGCCAGCAGCTCGGCGGGGGGGGGATACGAGCAGTACTTC.

V usage is TRBV10-3 and J usage is TRBJ1-2; 10 bases fit TRBD1. The junction had 3 bases not matched to a gene; V was cut back by 5 bases and J by 9 bases. Germline-derived CDR1 and CDR2 are ENHRY and SYGVKD. The CDR3 extends over 12 amino acids. CDR3 sequence: CAISTGQGSYTF. CDR3 sequence (DNA): TGTGCCATCAGTACGGGACAGGGGAGCTACACCTTC.

The genes are TRBV2 and TRBJ2-7, with TRBD1 matching over 7 bases. Per the germline V gene, CDR1 is SNHLY and CDR2 is FYNNEI. V was pared by 9 bases and J by 4 bases, with 6 bases of the junction left unmatched. The CDR3 is made up of 12 amino acids. The CDR3 DNA follows: TGTGCCAGTACAGGGGATCGGTACGAGCAGTACTTC. Amino acid sequence: CASTGDRYEQYF.

V gene TRBV23-1 combines with J gene TRBJ2-1; 7 bases are shared with TRBD2. TRBV23-1 is marked as an open reading frame, function uncertain. The trim removed 6 bases at V and 15 bases at J, leaving 5 bases unmatched. The CDR3 extends over 10 amino acids. CDR3: CASRTGGAFF. For the CDR3, the DNA is TGCGCCAGCAGGACGGGGGGAGCGTTCTTC.

The J gene is TRBJ1-6, the V gene TRBV2; 8 nucleotides align to TRBD1. Germline V CDR1 and CDR2: SNHLY, FYNNEI. J gave up 4 bases and V 6 bases, and 5 bases lay outside the gene matches. The CDR3 consists of 15 residues. CDR3 sequence: CASRGTGEYNSPLHF. For the CDR3, the DNA is TGTGCCAGCAGAGGGACAGGAGAATATAATTCACCCCTCCACTTT.

The CDR3 loop reads CASSQEFGGAREQYF. DNA for the CDR3: TGTGCCAGCAGCCAAGAATTCGGGGGGGCCCGCGAGCAGTACTTC. This rearrangement joins TRBV4-2 to TRBJ2-5, with 8 bases identical to TRBD2. The DNA end lines up better with TRBJ2-7; the J call may be wrong. Germline CDR1 LGHNA, CDR2 YNFKEQ. This CDR3 region has 15 residues.

This clone is a singleton in its sample. J is TRBJ2-3 and V is TRBV7-2, with 8 bases aligning to TRBD2. The germline CDR1 and CDR2 sequences are SGHTA and FQGNSA. The ends lost 4 bases at V and 6 bases at J; junction bases unmatched: 6. The CDR3 loop spans 14 amino acids. The CDR3 DNA sequence: TGTGCCAGCAGCTCTGGACTAGCAACCGATACGCAGTATTTT. Its translation is CASSSGLATDTQYF. The variable domain in full, completed from reference TRBV7-2 and TRBJ2-3, reads GAGVSQSPSNKVTEKGKDVELRCDPISGHTALYWYRQSLGQGLEFLIYFQGNSAPDKSGLPSDRFSAERTGGSVSTLTIQRTQQEDSAVYLCASSSGLATDTQYFGPGTRLTVL.

This sequence joins TRBV11-3 and TRBJ2-2, with 9 bases fitting TRBD2. Germline trimming cut 3 bases from V and 7 bases from J; bases unmatched to any gene: 9. From germline, CDR1 is SGHNT and CDR2 YENEEA. This CDR3 has 16 residues. CDR3 bases: TGTGCCAGCAGCTTGCTCAGCGGGGGGTTGATCGGGGAGCTGTTTTTT. It specifies CASSLLSGGLIGELFF.